This entry features one T cell receptor (beta chain) sequence. Its antigen is currently unknown. This record comes from a study of cytomegalovirus exposure and HLA in healthy donors. Sampled while nominally healthy, donors likely had unrecorded immune exposures. Both 60 Vbeta primers and 13 Jbeta primers went into the PCR. The method was immunoSEQ multiplex PCR; TCRdb's version includes in-frame clones alone and lacks a portion of them. This sample has around 170,000 clones, with 80% to 85% found just once. There are 16 residues in the CDR3. V lost 4 bases to trimming and J lost 4 bases; unmatched junction nucleotides: 10. The study, taken as a whole, reports: For most TCR beta V segments, an earlier analysis put the productive rate at about 90% or about 30% of the time.

This rearrangement joins TRBV23-1 to TRBJ2-7; 10 bases are a match to TRBD2. TRBV23-1 is treated as an ORF (open reading frame) with a function not yet certain. This TCR came from a man aged 35 to 55 in good health and CMV-seropositive. The sequenced material came from PBMCs. Here the CDR3 DNA reads TGCGCCAGCAGTCCTCTTTCCGGGACTAGCGATTACGAGCAGTACTTC. Amino acids: CASSPLSGTSDYEQYF.